The TCR beta chain under discussion was sequenced for a study of tumor-infiltrating lymphocytes in primary liver carcinoma (dated by TCRdb to the late 2010s). Concerning the study at large: Between November 2015 and March 2016, about 5 patients in China with histopathologically diagnosed primary liver carcinoma had their tumors surgically resected. High reproducibility was observed for the technical replicate repertoires, with mean shared-clone rates around 0.89 and correlation coefficients above 0.95. Across five regions of each liver tumor, along with adjacent normal tissue and blood, the study brought together TCRbeta repertoire sequencing, expression microarrays and whole-exome sequencing. A total of about 35 specimens from 5 patients underwent TCRbeta repertoire sequencing, comprising some 25 tumor regions, 5 adjacent noncancerous liver tissues and 5 peripheral blood samples. Each sample produced roughly 3.65 to 7.5 million productive TCRbeta reads, and read depth showed no significant difference between tissue types. Hepatocellular carcinoma (four) or combined HCC and intrahepatic cholangiocarcinoma (one) was present in the five patients, who were three men and two women aged 30 to 69 years. The five patients had tumors staged T1-T3 N0M0, with maximum diameters ranging from about 4 to 11 cm.

CDR1 and CDR2, looked up from the germline V gene, are LGHNT and FRNRAP. V loses 5 bases, J loses 1 base, and the germline ends lie 5 bases apart. Including cysteine and phenylalanine, the CDR3 has 12 amino acids. The sequence is cut down to CDR3 DNA, 36 bases in frame from base 1. This clonotype has at least ten counts. Its antigen is still unknown. Base qualities are not recorded, but no much larger clone differs from it by a single base. Using a constant-region primer and ProtoScript II reverse transcriptase, TCRbeta-specific cDNA was reverse-transcribed from about 0.45 ug total RNA. Construction of the TCRbeta libraries relied on three nested rounds of multiplex PCR, following a slightly modified ARM-PCR procedure. Each of the first two PCR rounds ran for nine to ten cycles and used multiplex TRBV1-TRBV30 forward primers together with a Cbeta reverse primer. A final 25-cycle PCR with Deep VentR polymerase added sample barcodes and Illumina adapters. Before sequencing, amplicons of 200-500 bp were gel-purified using a QIAquick gel extraction kit. TCRbeta amplicons were sequenced on an Illumina HiSeq 2500 with 250-bp paired-end reads. The original pipeline was this. Reads were quality-trimmed with Trimmomatic v0.33, and paired reads were merged with FLASH v1.2.11 to recover full CDR3 sequences. V, D and J germline segments were assigned to the rearranged TCRbeta sequences using MiGEC v1.2.1b. Clonotype statistics and Shannon-Wiener diversity indices were computed with VDJtools v1.0.0. Except for diversity analysis, only each sample's 250 most abundant clonotypes were used in subsequent analyses to reduce sampling bias. Using fastp at Q25 and MiXCR, TCRdb reprocessed the public reads and kept productive beta chains. Duplicate CDR3 protein sequences are folded into a single record with the most common DNA and genes. The V and J calls, along with clone size, are taken from TCRdb and not from the paper's own processing. Across this sample there are fewer than 350,000 distinct CDR3 sequences, with roughly 60% seen only once. Approximately 9% of the sample goes to the ten largest clones.

The full study reports these points: Because only the TCR beta chain was sequenced and unpaired alpha chains were not captured, true repertoire diversity is likely underestimated. Only 4 to 6 patients were included in the study, and the authors note that the findings should be validated in a larger study. Repertoire overlap was higher between tumor regions (mean roughly 35%) than tumor-adjacent (17%) or tumor-blood (roughly 14%) pairs, consistent with antigen-driven expansion. Bulk unsorted samples precluded comparing CD4+ and CD8+ T cell repertoires. The top 250 clones accounted for a significantly greater share of the repertoire in tumors than in blood (p = 0.039).

TRIzol reagent was used to extract blood RNA from unsorted whole blood, while the DNeasy Blood & Tissue kit provided the germline DNA. At the time of sampling, the patients had chronic HBV infection and had not received any treatment. Around 3.6 milliliters of peripheral blood were collected into K2EDTA tubes before surgery. The chain uses TRBV12-5 and TRBJ1-1; the D gene lacks a confident call. The material sequenced was peripheral blood. The TCR originated in a man aged 40-55 years with primary liver carcinoma and hepatitis B virus infection. The CDR3: CASGIENTEAFF. The DNA reads as follows: TGTGCTAGTGGTATTGAGAACACTGAAGCTTTCTTT. The entire variable domain, with the stretches around the CDR3 drawn from the reference TRBV12-5 and TRBJ1-1 proteins, is DARVTQTPRHKVTEMGQEVTMRCQPILGHNTVFWYRQTMMQGLELLAYFRNRAPLDDSGMPKDRFSAEMPDATLATLKIQPSEPRDSAVYFCASGIENTEAFFGQGTRLTVV.